This T cell receptor beta chain was captured in a study of blood T cell repertoires in COVID-19. Study-wide context: The United States, Italy and Spain supplied acute and convalescent COVID-19 samples. Nucleic acid was either cDNA or gDNA, and it came from T cells, B-cell-depleted T cells, or PBMCs.

This clone was counted once. Measured with immunoSEQ multiplex PCR; TCRdb has only the in-frame clones, and not every one. The data contain roughly 24,000 clones, around 84% of them singletons. The germline V gene has CDR1 SGHVS and CDR2 FQNEAQ. CDR3 length: 14 residues. V was clipped by 1 base and J by 8 bases; unmatched bases: 4. The rearrangement links TRBV7-8 to TRBJ1-4, with 7 bases that match TRBD1. The sequence came from a woman older than 75 with acute or convalescent COVID-19. The sequenced sample was peripheral blood. CDR3 in DNA: TGTGCCAGCAGCTTAGGGGACAGCCCCGAAAAACTGTTTTTT. Translating it yields CASSLGDSPEKLFF.